The TCR beta chain under discussion was sequenced for a study of circulating and synovial CD4+ cells in juvenile arthritis. Sequenced by immunoSEQ multiplex PCR; TCRdb stores in-frame clones only, minus some. The sample consists of under 35,000 clones, just over 90% of them appearing once. Note on this clone: Its cognate antigen is unknown.

Germline CDR1 reads LNHDA; CDR2 reads SQIVND (reference sequence). This CDR3 comprises 11 residues. Between the trimmed V and J ends, which lost 10 bases and 8 bases, there was a span of 14 bases. Study results and caveats: Bulk blood CD4 repertoires were more diverse than these.

Material: CD4+ T cells from blood. The origin of this receptor is a human donor with juvenile idiopathic arthritis. The J gene is TRBJ1-2, the V gene TRBV19, with a weak D call TRBD1 (5 bases). CDR3 loop: CATRGGDGYTF. The CDR3 DNA reads as TGTGCCACCCGAGGCGGGGACGGCTACACCTTC.